This TCR beta chain stems from a study of blood T cells in healthy people across ages (dated by TCRdb to between 2014 and 2016). As for the study more broadly: In model experiments, roughly one uniquely barcoded TCR beta cDNA molecule per two T cells was captured by template switching. To avoid experimental bias, donors of different ages were distributed randomly across sequencing lanes. Donors were grouped into four age groups: young (average roughly 15 years), middle-aged (about 40), aged (about 60) and long-lived (about 89). The study analyzed two additional independent replicas of 1 million unique cDNA reads from the same blood draw for two donors, one aged 18 to 30 and one aged 80 or older. Age-related changes in TCR beta repertoire diversity were measured in the study by deep sequencing normalized with unique cDNA molecular identifiers.

Preparation of the library involved 5' RACE. The sequencer listed for this sample is Illumina HiSeq 2500. The second PCR ran for roughly 6 to 11 cycles and used a J-beta primer mix along with a sample-barcoded 5' primer. A unique molecular identifier was introduced onto each TCR beta cDNA molecule by a template-switch 5' adaptor carrying 12 random nucleotides. Each sample yielded at least 2.5 million CDR3-containing paired-end reads. The Mint cDNA synthesis kit, primed by a TRBC-specific oligonucleotide, was used to synthesize first-strand cDNA from all RNA. After uracil-DNA glycosylase treatment, a first 18-cycle PCR used universal primers M1SS and BC2_uni_R on all cDNA. The authors' pipeline ran thus. For normalization, 1 million high-quality reads were randomly selected from each sample, with every read carrying a distinct molecular identifier. Instead of being binned into consensus sequences, reads with shared molecular identifiers were discarded. MiTCR, run with a Q25 quality threshold and the strictest error-elimination algorithm, handled CDR3 identification, clonotype clustering and error correction. Lower-bound total TCR beta diversity was estimated with a nonparametric unseen species model using Euler transformation. TCRdb reworked the public reads: Q25 trimming with fastp, MiXCR clone assembly, productive beta chains retained. Each entry is one CDR3 protein sequence, shown with its most common DNA and genes. TCRdb, not the authors, supplied the V and J calls. In all, the sample holds 730,000 or so distinct CDR3 sequences, and 40% to 45% of those were seen once. Around 20% of the sample lies in the top ten.

Reading the germline V gene gives CDR1 MNHEY and CDR2 SVGAGI. The CDR3 runs 15 residues from the cysteine to the phenylalanine. Only the CDR3 DNA is retained, 45 bases long and in frame from the first base. Between the V and J ends, shortened by 0 bases and 8 bases respectively, the junction contains 13 bases. Results and caveats for the whole study, not just this receptor: Because profiling used bulk unsorted PBMCs, naive and antigen-experienced compartments could not be compared conclusively. The long-lived group showed more naive CD4+ T cells, fewer expanded clones and increased TCR diversity than the aged group, suggesting age selection. The CMV infection status of donors was not known, potentially confounding age-related changes in expanded clonotypes. Estimates of total diversity from one million sequenced T cells were regarded as lower bounds and underestimates. Observed TCR beta diversity per million T cells fell roughly linearly with age, and a significant reduction was already apparent by age roughly 40. A strong correlation was found between observed TCR beta diversity and the percentage of naive T cells measured by flow cytometry.

This clonotype was picked up a small number of times. The antigen this receptor binds is unknown. Base qualities were left out, and no much larger clone turns up one base away. Systemically healthy Caucasian individuals from Russia, about 38 in total and aged roughly 6 to 100 years, were included as donors. Around 10 milliliters of peripheral blood were collected from each donor into EDTA-treated Vacutainer tubes. Ficoll-Paque density-gradient centrifugation was used to isolate PBMCs, with at least 6.5 million per sample. Trizol reagent was used to extract total RNA from the PBMCs, yielding at least 5.5 micrograms per sample. For every donor, an aliquot of PBMCs went through flow cytometry to measure the percentages of naive CD45RAhigh/CD27high T cells.

Material for sequencing was blood. This chain is built from TRBV6-5 and TRBJ1-4, with the D gene too uncertain to name. The TCR comes from a woman between 55 and 75 years old in good health. Here the CDR3 is given as CASSYSFTHPEKLFF. The DNA sequence is TGTGCCAGCAGTTACTCTTTCACCCATCCCGAAAAACTGTTTTTT.